One T cell receptor (beta chain) is described in this entry. The data are from a study of control samples from healthy donors and cancer patients. Trimming removed 1 base from V and 7 bases from J, with 6 bases in between. Looked up from germline, CDR1 is KGHDR and CDR2 is SFDVKD. This CDR3 region has 12 residues. The table came from immunoSEQ multiplex PCR; TCRdb's copy has only in-frame clones and leaves some out. The sample includes 160,000 or so clones, around nine tenths seen only once; the top ten take approximately 0.7%. Sequencing used blood. The V gene is TRBV24-1, the J gene TRBJ2-5, with unresolved D. This receptor was taken from a young woman in good health. The CDR3 DNA sequence: TGTGCCACCAGTGATTTCGGCGGGACCCAGTACTTC. This encodes CATSDFGGTQYF.